One and the same sample provided the 8 T cell receptor beta chains below, sequenced in a study of blood T cell repertoires in COVID-19. The method was immunoSEQ multiplex PCR; TCRdb's version includes in-frame clones alone and lacks a portion of them. The data hold over 200,000 clones, with 88% observed a single time. The sample consisted of PBMCs or T cells enriched from blood (not recorded which). These receptors were obtained from a woman in her twenties or thirties who had been exposed to COVID-19.

J is TRBJ2-1 and V is TRBV19; TRBD2 matches at 7 bases. Germline lookup yields CDR1 LNHDA and CDR2 SQIVND (reference sequence). The V gene end was trimmed by 5 bases and the J gene end by 3 bases; junction bases not matched to a gene: 10. The CDR3 has 16 residues. CDR3: CASSGSRGSFYNEQFF. In nucleotides, the CDR3 is TGTGCCAGTAGTGGTTCTCGCGGGAGCTTCTACAATGAGCAGTTCTTC.

The rearrangement uses TRBV19 and TRBJ2-7, with 9 bases identical to TRBD1. J lost 5 bases, V lost 6 bases, and 8 bases had no gene match. CDR1 LNHDA and CDR2 SQIVND come from the germline V gene (reference sequence). This CDR3 has 14 residues. As DNA, the CDR3 is TGTGCCAGTAGCCTAACCGGGACAGGGAACGAGCAGTACTTC. Translation: CASSLTGTGNEQYF.

The rearrangement joins TRBV7-8 to TRBJ1-1; 7 bases fit TRBD1. This CDR3 comprises 15 residues. Per germline, CDR1 SGHVS and CDR2 FQNEAQ. V was pared by 0 bases and J by 2 bases, with 3 bases of the junction left unmatched. For the CDR3, the DNA is TGTGCCAGCAGCTTAGCGGACAGGCTAAACACTGAAGCTTTCTTT. Encoded protein: CASSLADRLNTEAFF.

The chain couples TRBV7-9 to TRBJ2-1; D might be TRBD2 (6 bases). CDR1 is SEHNR and CDR2 is FQNEAQ in the germline V gene (reference sequence). This CDR3 is 12 amino acids long. V was trimmed by 3 bases and J by 8 bases, leaving 8 bases between them. The CDR3 sequence: CASSFGTYEQFF. In DNA form, the CDR3 reads TGTGCCAGCAGCTTCGGGACTTATGAGCAGTTCTTC.

In its sample, this clone was seen once. This chain joins TRBV5-6 and TRBJ2-3; D is undetermined. V lost 0 bases and J lost 5, with 13 bases in between. The CDR3 is 15 amino acids. In germline, CDR1 is SGHDT, CDR2 YYEEEE. The CDR3 nucleotides are TGTGCCAGCAGCTTGGAAATTGCGGTCCAAGATACGCAGTATTTT. It is translated as CASSLEIAVQDTQYF.

V usage is TRBV29-1 and J usage is TRBJ2-1; 11 bases are a match to TRBD2. Germline CDR1 is SQVTM and CDR2 is ANQGSEA. The CDR3 contains 15 residues. Unmatched junction bases numbered 4, after V lost 2 bases and J lost 4 bases. The CDR3 coding sequence is TGCAGCGTTGAACCTAGCGGGAGGATATACAATGAGCAGTTCTTC. Amino acid sequence: CSVEPSGRIYNEQFF.

This clone was observed a single time. The chain uses TRBV4-2 and TRBJ2-2; 9 nucleotides line up with TRBD2. Germline assignment: CDR1 LGHNA and CDR2 YNFKEQ. V trimming: 4 bases; J trimming: 6 bases; junction bases outside the gene matches: 9. The CDR3 length is 16 residues. CDR3 nucleotide sequence: TGTGCCAGCAGCCCCCGGGGAGCGGGAGGTTCCGGGGAGCTGTTTTTT. This translates into CASSPRGAGGSGELFF.

This clone showed up just once. The CDR3 here is CASSLYRRVSEKLFF. The CDR3 nucleotides are TGTGCCAGCAGCTTGTATCGGAGGGTTAGTGAAAAACTGTTTTTT. J is TRBJ1-4 and V is TRBV5-6; no firm D call. V was trimmed by 1 base and J by 7 bases, leaving 14 bases between them. The germline V gene encodes CDR1 SGHDT and CDR2 YYEEEE. The CDR3 runs 15 residues.